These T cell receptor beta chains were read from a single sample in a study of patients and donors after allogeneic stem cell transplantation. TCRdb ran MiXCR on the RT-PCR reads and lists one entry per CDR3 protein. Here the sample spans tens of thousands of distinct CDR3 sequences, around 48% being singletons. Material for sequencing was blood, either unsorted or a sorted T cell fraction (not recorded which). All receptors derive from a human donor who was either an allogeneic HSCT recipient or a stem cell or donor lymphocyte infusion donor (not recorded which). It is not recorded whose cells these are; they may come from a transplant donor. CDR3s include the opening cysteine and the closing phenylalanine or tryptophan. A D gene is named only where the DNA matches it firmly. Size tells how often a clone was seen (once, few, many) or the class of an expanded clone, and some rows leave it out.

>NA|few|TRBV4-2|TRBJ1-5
CASSQYFQGGGQPQHF
TGTGCCAGCAGCCAATATTTTCAGGGAGGGGGGCAGCCCCAGCATTTT
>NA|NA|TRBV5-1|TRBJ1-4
CASSLRGGEKLFF
TGCGCCAGCAGCTTGAGAGGAGGAGAAAAACTGTTTTTT
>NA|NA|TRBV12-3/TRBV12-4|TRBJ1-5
CASSFGGGNQLQHF
TGTGCCAGCAGTTTTGGGGGAGGCAATCAGCTCCAGCATTTT
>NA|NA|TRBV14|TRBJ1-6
CASSQQTGNNSPLHF
TGTGCCAGCAGCCAACAGACAGGCAATAATTCACCCCTCCACTTT
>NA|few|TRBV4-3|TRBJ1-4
CASSQDPRAATNEKLFF
TGCGCCAGCAGCCAAGATCCCAGGGCCGCAACTAATGAAAAACTGTTTTTT
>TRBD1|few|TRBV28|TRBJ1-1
CASSQTPHTGVSTEAFF
TGTGCCAGCAGTCAAACCCCCCACACAGGGGTGAGCACTGAAGCTTTCTTT
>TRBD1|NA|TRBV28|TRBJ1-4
CASATGGREKLFF
TGTGCCAGCGCAACAGGGGGCAGGGAAAAACTGTTTTTT
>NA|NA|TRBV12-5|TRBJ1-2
CASGLALDSIRGYTF
TGTGCTAGTGGTTTGGCCTTGGACAGCATCAGGGGCTACACCTTC
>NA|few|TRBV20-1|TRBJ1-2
CSAPVEGYYGYTF
TGCAGTGCTCCCGTCGAGGGATACTATGGCTACACCTTC
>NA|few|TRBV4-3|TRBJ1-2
CASSQDRETVNF
TGCGCCAGCAGCCAAGATAGGGAGACTGTGAACTTC
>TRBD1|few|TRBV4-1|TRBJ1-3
CASSQVLRVGGGNTIYF
TGCGCCAGCAGCCAGGTCCTCCGGGTAGGGGGCGGAAACACCATATATTTT
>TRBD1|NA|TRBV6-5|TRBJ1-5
CASSRLTGGGQPQHF
TGTGCCAGCAGTCGATTAACAGGGGGCGGACAGCCCCAGCATTTT
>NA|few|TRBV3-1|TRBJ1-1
CASSQFRVNTEAFF
TGTGCCAGCAGCCAATTTCGGGTGAACACTGAAGCTTTCTTT
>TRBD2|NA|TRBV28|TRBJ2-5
CASSSLGLAEDGTQYF
TGTGCCAGCAGTTCCTTGGGACTAGCGGAGGATGGGACCCAGTACTTC
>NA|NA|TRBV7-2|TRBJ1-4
CASSNGRREKLFF
TGTGCCAGCAGCAACGGGAGGCGGGAAAAACTGTTTTTT
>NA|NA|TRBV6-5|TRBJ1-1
CASRGRGTEAFF
TGTGCCAGCAGGGGAAGGGGCACTGAAGCTTTCTTT
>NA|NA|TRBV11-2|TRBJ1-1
CASSLAGRAPGAFF
TGTGCCAGCAGCTTAGCAGGGCGGGCACCGGGAGCTTTCTTT
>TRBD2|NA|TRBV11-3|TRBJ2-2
CASSLLTSGRIGTGELFF
TGTGCCAGCAGCTTATTAACTAGCGGGAGGATCGGCACCGGGGAGCTGTTTTTT
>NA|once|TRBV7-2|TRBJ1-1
CASSYGQRGTEAFF
TGTGCCAGCAGCTACGGACAAAGGGGAACTGAAGCTTTCTTT
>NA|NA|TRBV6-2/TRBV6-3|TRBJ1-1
CASSSFDRRPDKAFF
TGTGCCAGCAGTTCCTTCGACAGACGGCCCGATAAAGCTTTCTTT
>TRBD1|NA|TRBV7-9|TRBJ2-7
CASSLTGNPEQYF
TGTGCCAGCAGCTTGACAGGGAACCCCGAGCAGTACTTC
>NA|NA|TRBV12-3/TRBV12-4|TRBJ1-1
CASSLPHGGRGTEAFF
TGTGCCAGCAGTTTACCTCACGGGGGTAGGGGCACTGAAGCTTTCTTT
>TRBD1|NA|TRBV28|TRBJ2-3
CASMTGASTDTQYF
TGTGCCAGTATGACAGGGGCTAGCACAGATACGCAGTATTTT
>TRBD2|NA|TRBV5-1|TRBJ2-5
CASSQTSLQETQYF
TGCGCCAGCTCTCAGACTAGCCTCCAAGAGACCCAGTACTTC
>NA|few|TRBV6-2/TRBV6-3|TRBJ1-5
CASSLRTDQPQHF
TGTGCCAGCAGTCTAAGGACAGATCAGCCCCAGCATTTT
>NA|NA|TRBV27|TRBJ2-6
CASSPSGANVLTF
TGTGCCAGCAGTCCATCTGGGGCCAACGTCCTGACTTTC
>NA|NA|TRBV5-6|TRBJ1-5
CASSLGHSNQPQHF
TGTGCCAGCAGCTTGGGACATAGCAATCAGCCCCAGCATTTT
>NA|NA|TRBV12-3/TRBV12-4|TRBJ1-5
CASSPYNQPQHF
TGTGCCAGCAGTCCGTACAATCAGCCCCAGCATTTT
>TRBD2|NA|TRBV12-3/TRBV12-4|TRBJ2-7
CASSLGASGSYEQYF
TGTGCCAGCAGTTTAGGGGCTAGCGGGAGCTACGAGCAGTACTTC
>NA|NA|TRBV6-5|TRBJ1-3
CASSYSTGTANSGNTIYF
TGTGCCAGCAGTTACTCGACCGGGACTGCAAACTCTGGAAACACCATATATTTT
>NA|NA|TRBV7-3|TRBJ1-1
CASSLARENTEAFF
TGTGCCAGCAGCTTAGCCAGGGAAAACACTGAAGCTTTCTTT
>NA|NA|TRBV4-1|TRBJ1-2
CASSQGEASGYGYTF
TGCGCCAGCAGCCAAGGGGAGGCCTCCGGGTATGGCTACACCTTC
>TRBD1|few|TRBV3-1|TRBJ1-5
CASSQGTGDQPQHF
TGTGCCAGCAGCCAAGGGACAGGGGATCAGCCCCAGCATTTT
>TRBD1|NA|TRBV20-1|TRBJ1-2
CSARGGQGMDGYTF
TGCAGTGCTAGAGGAGGACAGGGAATGGATGGCTACACCTTC
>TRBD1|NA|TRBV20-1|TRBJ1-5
CSARKGSTGDQPQHF
TGCAGTGCTAGAAAGGGGTCTACAGGGGATCAGCCCCAGCATTTT
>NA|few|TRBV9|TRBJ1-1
CASTLLAGYNTEAFF
TGTGCCAGCACCTTATTGGCAGGCTATAACACTGAAGCTTTCTTT
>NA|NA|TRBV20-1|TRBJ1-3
CSAYIVGSGNTIYF
TGCAGTGCTTATATAGTCGGGTCTGGAAACACCATATATTTT
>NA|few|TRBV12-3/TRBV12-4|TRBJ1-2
CASSSHGAGPYGYTF
TGTGCCAGCAGTTCCCACGGCGCGGGTCCATATGGCTACACCTTC
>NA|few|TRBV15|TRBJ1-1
CATRNGKMNTEAFF
TGTGCCACCAGGAACGGGAAAATGAACACTGAAGCTTTCTTT
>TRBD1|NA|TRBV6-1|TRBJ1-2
CASSTGQRTTAGYTF
TGTGCCAGCAGCACGGGACAGAGAACGACCGCTGGCTACACCTTC
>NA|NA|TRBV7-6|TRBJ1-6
CASSWTDNTNSPLHF
TGTGCCAGCAGCTGGACCGATAATACCAATTCACCCCTCCACTTT
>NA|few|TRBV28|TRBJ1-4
CASSLTPDPFEKLFF
TGTGCCAGCAGCCTGACCCCGGACCCCTTTGAAAAACTGTTTTTT
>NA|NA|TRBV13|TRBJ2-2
CASSFSGRPTGELFF
TGTGCCAGCAGCTTTAGTGGGAGGCCCACCGGGGAGCTGTTTTTT
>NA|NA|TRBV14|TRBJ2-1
CASSQGTRGERHSNEQFF
TGTGCCAGCAGCCAAGGAACTCGCGGAGAGAGACATAGCAATGAGCAGTTCTTC
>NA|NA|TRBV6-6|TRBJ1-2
CASSYPNRQKANYGYTF
TGTGCCAGCAGTTACCCGAACCGACAGAAGGCTAACTATGGCTACACCTTC
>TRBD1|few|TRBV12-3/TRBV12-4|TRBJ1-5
CASSTDRGQPQHF
TGTGCCAGCAGTACCGACAGGGGGCAGCCCCAGCATTTT
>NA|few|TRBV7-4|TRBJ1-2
CASVIYGYTF
TGTGCCAGCGTCATCTATGGCTACACCTTC
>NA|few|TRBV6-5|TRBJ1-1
CASSIIFNTEAFF
TGTGCCAGCAGCATAATCTTCAACACTGAAGCTTTCTTT
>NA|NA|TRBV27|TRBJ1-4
CASSNIKATNEKLFF
TGTGCCAGCAGTAATATAAAGGCAACTAATGAAAAACTGTTTTTT
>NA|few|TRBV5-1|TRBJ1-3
CASSALGGAGNTIYF
TGCGCCAGCAGCGCCCTAGGAGGAGCTGGAAACACCATATATTTT
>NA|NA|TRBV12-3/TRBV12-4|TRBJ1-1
CASSFWGEMNTEAFF
TGTGCCAGCAGTTTCTGGGGGGAGATGAACACTGAAGCTTTCTTT
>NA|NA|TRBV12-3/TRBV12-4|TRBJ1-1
CASSLWEGNTEAFF
TGTGCCAGCAGTTTATGGGAAGGGAACACTGAAGCTTTCTTT
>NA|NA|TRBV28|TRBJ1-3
CASSWQGWGNTIYF
TGTGCCAGCAGTTGGCAGGGTTGGGGAAACACCATATATTTT
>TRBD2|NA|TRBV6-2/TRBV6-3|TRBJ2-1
CASASGTSINEQFF
TGTGCCAGCGCGTCCGGGACTAGCATCAATGAGCAGTTCTTC
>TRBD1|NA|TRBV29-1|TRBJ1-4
CSASPPGQINEKLFF
TGCAGCGCTTCTCCTCCGGGACAGATTAATGAAAAACTGTTTTTT
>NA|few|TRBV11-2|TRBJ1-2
CASSLGRGYYGYTF
TGTGCCAGCAGCTTAGGTCGGGGTTACTATGGCTACACCTTC
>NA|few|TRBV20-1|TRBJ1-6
CSARKQIYNSPLHF
TGCAGTGCTAGGAAACAGATCTATAATTCACCCCTCCACTTT
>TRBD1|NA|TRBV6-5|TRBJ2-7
CASSYSDRGPYEQYF
TGTGCCAGCAGTTACTCAGACAGGGGCCCCTACGAGCAGTACTTC
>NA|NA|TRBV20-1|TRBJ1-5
CSARGQEFYSNQPQHF
TGCAGTGCTAGAGGGCAGGAATTCTATAGCAATCAGCCCCAGCATTTT